Given below is one TCR beta chain in context. By how much of the sample it makes up, this clonotype is medium-sized (0.01 to 0.1%). The target of this receptor is not known. There are no base qualities to consult, and no much larger clone falls within one base. The donor pool comprised a few hundred males and 150 to 200 females, all aged about 18 to 45 years. Peripheral leukocyte polyA+ RNA was isolated from approximately 150 liters of pooled peripheral blood. For starting material, the researchers used a commercial mRNA preparation made from normal human peripheral blood leukocytes pooled across under 600 individuals. The data stem from a study of massively parallel sequencing of T cell beta chains (dated by TCRdb to the late 2000s). Study-wide context: The study profiled human TCR beta CDR3 diversity in peripheral blood using 5'-RACE, Illumina short-read sequencing and a dedicated short-read assembly strategy.

Overall results and qualifications from the work: The reported gene usage frequencies may have been skewed by preferential PCR amplification of some TRBV and TRBJ sequences. Among around 32,000 distinct clonotypes, single-copy clonotypes made up around three fifths of clonotypes but only 18.8% of assemblies. CDR3 beta length spanned 21 to 81 nucleotides, with a peak at 45 nucleotides. Only about 23,000 (approximately 70%) of the clonotypes could be assigned a unique TRBV gene. Since the RNA was pooled from many donors, the results show population-average clonotype abundance and not the repertoire of any individual. By subsampling, clonotype counts were shown to rise linearly with read number, indicating that sequencing depth was far from saturation. A single sequence read supported most clonotypes (about three fifths of the roughly 30,000), and this single-read support could in principle inflate apparent diversity.

Data came from an Illumina Genome Analyzer II. Two rounds of nested PCR with TRBC1/TRBC2-specific primers produced a RACE product of about 520 bp, and the RACE product was then gel-purified. To give RACE a 5' anchor, first-strand cDNA synthesis used a TRBC-specific primer together with a template-switching oligonucleotide. Because the RACE amplicon was too long to sequence directly with short reads, the RACE amplicon was concatemerized by ligation and then sheared by sonication. PAGE was used to isolate a size fraction of 100 to 300 bp, and that fraction then underwent shotgun sequencing on the Illumina platform. Sequencing on an Illumina GAII produced 18.8 million 36-nt reads and 21.7 million 50-nt single-end reads in separate runs. As for the original processing: iSSAKE, run with parameters -m 15, -o 2 and -r 0.7, was used to assemble the pooled around 41,000,000 reads. Seeds for the de novo CDR3 beta assemblies came from reads aligning to the ends of Ensembl TRBV gene predictions that carried unmatched junctional bases. Clonotype abundance was estimated from the count of matching assembled contigs rather than from raw read depth. Of the assembled clonotypes, 2,098 (roughly 5.9%) were found to have in-frame stop codons and were removed, so that some 34,000 productive clonotypes were retained. Of the 288 unique TCR sequences obtained by Sanger sequencing of cloned RACE products, around 70% were also present in the Illumina assembly. The public reads were quality trimmed at Q25 with fastp and then assembled into clones with MiXCR by TCRdb, keeping productive beta chains. CDR3 protein duplicates are merged, each entry listing the most common genes and DNA. TCRdb's processing, not the study's, gives the V and J calls here. Within this sample are around 4,300 distinct CDR3 sequences, with 35% to 45% of them counted one time only. Nearly 3% of the sample is held by the ten biggest clonotypes.

The sample comprised commercial RNA from peripheral blood pooled from many donors. The source of this sequence is a pool of human donors in good health; the sample was commercial RNA pooled from many donors.

The bases are TGTGCCATCAGTGAGTCCGCAGGTTCTGGAAACACCATATATTTT. This translates into CAISESAGSGNTIYF. The V gene is TRBV10-3 and the J gene is TRBJ1-3, with the D gene uncertain. CDR1 and CDR2, per the germline V gene, are ENHRY and SYGVKD. The CDR3, from cysteine to phenylalanine, totals 15 residues. CDR3 DNA is the only sequence kept; it has 45 bases, read in frame from the first base. The trim is 0 bases for V and 1 base for J, with a gap of 7 bases between the germline ends.